This TCR beta chain came from a study of CD8 T cells in ankylosing spondylitis. This clonotype came up many times. Its matching antigen is unknown. V was pared by 3 bases and J by 4 bases, with 9 bases of the junction left unmatched. Germline CDR1 SQVTM, CDR2 ANQGSEA. CDR3 length: 15 amino acids. Study-wide points: In peripheral blood, disease-linked CD8+ clones occurred at relatively low frequencies. Prior literature has documented some motif variants in synovial fluid and blood from reactive arthritis.

TCRdb reprocessed the 5' RACE reads via MiXCR and lists one record per CDR3 protein. Here the sample spans some 95,000 distinct CDR3 sequences, 8.5% to 9% being singletons. What was sequenced was blood, either unsorted or a sorted T cell fraction (not recorded which). V and J are TRBV29-1 and TRBJ1-1, with 9 bases aligning to TRBD1. The sequence was collected from a male donor with ankylosing spondylitis or in good health (not recorded which). As DNA, the CDR3 is TGCAGCGTTGAGCCGGGACAGGGAACGCGCACTGAAGCTTTCTTT. Translating gives CSVEPGQGTRTEAFF.